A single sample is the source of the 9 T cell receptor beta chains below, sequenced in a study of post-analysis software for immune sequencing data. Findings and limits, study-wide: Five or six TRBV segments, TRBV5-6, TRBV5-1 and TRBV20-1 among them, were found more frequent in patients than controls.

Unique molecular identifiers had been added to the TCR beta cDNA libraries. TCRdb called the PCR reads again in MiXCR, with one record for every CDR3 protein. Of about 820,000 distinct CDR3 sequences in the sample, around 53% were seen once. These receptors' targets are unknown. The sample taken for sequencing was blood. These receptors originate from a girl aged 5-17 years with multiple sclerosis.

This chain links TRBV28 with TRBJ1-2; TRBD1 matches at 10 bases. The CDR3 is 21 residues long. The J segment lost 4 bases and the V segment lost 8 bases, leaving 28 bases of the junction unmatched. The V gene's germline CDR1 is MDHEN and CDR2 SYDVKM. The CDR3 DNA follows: TGTGCCAGCGGATGCCTTCGGACAGGGGGGAATGCCCTCTGGGGAGGCTATGGCTACACCTTC. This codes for CASGCLRTGGNALWGGYGYTF.

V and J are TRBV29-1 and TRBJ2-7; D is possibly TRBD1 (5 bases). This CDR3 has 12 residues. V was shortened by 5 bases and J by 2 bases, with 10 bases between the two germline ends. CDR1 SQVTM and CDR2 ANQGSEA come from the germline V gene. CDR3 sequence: CSVKGAAYEQYF. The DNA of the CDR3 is TGCAGCGTTAAAGGGGCCGCCTACGAGCAGTACTTC.

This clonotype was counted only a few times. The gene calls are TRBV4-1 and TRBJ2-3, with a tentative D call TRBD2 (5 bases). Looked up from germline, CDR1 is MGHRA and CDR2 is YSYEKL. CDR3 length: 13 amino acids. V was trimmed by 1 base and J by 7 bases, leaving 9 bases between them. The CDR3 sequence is CASSQGTGNTQYF. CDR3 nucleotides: TGCGCCAGCAGCCAAGGGACGGGGAATACGCAGTATTTT.

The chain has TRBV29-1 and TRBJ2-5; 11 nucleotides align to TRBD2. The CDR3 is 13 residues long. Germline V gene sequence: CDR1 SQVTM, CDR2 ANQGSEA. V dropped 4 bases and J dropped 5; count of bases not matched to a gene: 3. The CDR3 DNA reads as TGCAGCGTTGCTAGCGGGAGGTCCGAGACCCAGTACTTC. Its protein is CSVASGRSETQYF.

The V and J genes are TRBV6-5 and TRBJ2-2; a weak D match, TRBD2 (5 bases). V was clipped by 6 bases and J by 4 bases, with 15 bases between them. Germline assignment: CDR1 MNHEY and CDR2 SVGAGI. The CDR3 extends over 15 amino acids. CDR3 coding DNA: TGTGCCAGCAGCCCATCAACTGAGGGCACCGGGGAGCTGTTTTTT. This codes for CASSPSTEGTGELFF.

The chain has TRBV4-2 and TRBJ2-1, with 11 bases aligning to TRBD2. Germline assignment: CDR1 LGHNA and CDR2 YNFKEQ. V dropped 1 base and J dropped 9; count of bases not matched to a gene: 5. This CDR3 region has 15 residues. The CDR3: CASSQATSGRSEQFF. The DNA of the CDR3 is TGTGCCAGCAGCCAAGCTACTAGCGGGAGAAGTGAGCAGTTCTTC.

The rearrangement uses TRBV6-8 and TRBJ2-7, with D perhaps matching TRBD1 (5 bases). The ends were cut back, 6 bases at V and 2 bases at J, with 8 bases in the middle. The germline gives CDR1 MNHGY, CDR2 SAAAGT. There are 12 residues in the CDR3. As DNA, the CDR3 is TGTGCCAGCAGGGGCAGGGCCTACGAGCAGTACTTC. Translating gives CASRGRAYEQYF.

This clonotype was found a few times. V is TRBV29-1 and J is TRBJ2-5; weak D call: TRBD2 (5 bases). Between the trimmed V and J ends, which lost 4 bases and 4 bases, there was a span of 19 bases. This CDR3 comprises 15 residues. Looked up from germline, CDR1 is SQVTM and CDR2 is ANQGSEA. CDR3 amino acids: CSVGIAGGLGETQYF. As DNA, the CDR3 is TGCAGCGTTGGAATAGCCGGCGGGTTGGGAGAGACCCAGTACTTC.

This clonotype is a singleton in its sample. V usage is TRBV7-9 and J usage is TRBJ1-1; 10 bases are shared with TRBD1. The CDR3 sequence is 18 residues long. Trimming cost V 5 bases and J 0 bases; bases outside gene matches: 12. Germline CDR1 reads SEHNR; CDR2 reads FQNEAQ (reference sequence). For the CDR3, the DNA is TGTGCCAGCAGCGCCCCCGGGACAGGGGTCCCCATGAACACTGAAGCTTTCTTT. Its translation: CASSAPGTGVPMNTEAFF.